Below are 24 T cell receptor beta chains sequenced from a single sample in a study of human T cells and chemical hapten exposure. Time point defined: patch test 2, 6 weeks after DPC sensitization. Treatment here: therapeutic diphenylcyclopropenone sensitization with weekly scalp DPC. TCRdb called the RACE reads again in MiXCR, with one record for every CDR3 protein. The sample comprises tens of thousands of distinct CDR3 sequences, approximately 7% of which are singletons, and 1% to 1.5% rests with the top ten. Specimen: whole blood, collected in connection with sensitization to the hapten diphenylcyclopropenone (DPC). These receptors all stem from a woman between 25 and 40 years old with alopecia areata. Some clones in this sample may be carry-over from other donors' samples.

This clonotype has a count of ten or more. This chain links TRBV2 with TRBJ1-5; possible D gene TRBD1, 5 bases. The CDR3 runs to 14 residues. Trimming stripped 5 bases from V and 5 bases from J, with 13 bases between. Germline V CDR1 and CDR2: SNHLY, FYNNEI. The CDR3: CASSTTAGDQPQHF. Written as DNA, the CDR3 is TGTGCCAGCAGTACGACAGCGGGCGATCAGCCCCAGCATTTT.

Ten or more counts support this clonotype. This rearrangement joins TRBV12-3 or TRBV12-4 to TRBJ2-3; a weak D match, TRBD2 (5 bases). CDR3 size: 14 residues. The V and J ends lost 9 bases and 1 base respectively, with 14 bases between them. The CDR3 sequence: CASARGGGTDTQYF. DNA of the CDR3: TGTGCCAGTGCCCGGGGTGGCGGCACAGATACGCAGTATTTT.

This clonotype was counted many times. V gene TRBV10-3 combines with J gene TRBJ1-6, with D uncertain. V was trimmed by 8 bases and J by 13 bases, leaving 18 bases between them. Germline CDR1 reads ENHRY; CDR2 reads SYGVKD. CDR3 length: 13 residues. CDR3 in amino acids: CAIGPSNWEPLHF. The CDR3 coding sequence is TGTGCCATCGGACCCTCAAACTGGGAGCCCCTCCACTTT.

The table lists this clonotype with a few counts. The chain is built from TRBV25-1 and TRBJ1-1; D is unresolved. The CDR3 runs 15 residues. CDR1 is MGHDK, CDR2 SYGVNS, per germline. V shed 2 bases and J shed 2 bases, with 12 bases lying between them. The CDR3: CASSEPAAGNTEAFF. CDR3 coding DNA: TGTGCCAGCAGTGAACCAGCAGCAGGAAACACTGAAGCTTTCTTT. The full variable domain, with the rest looked up from reference TRBV25-1 and TRBJ1-1, is EADIYQTPRYLVIGTGKKITLECSQTMGHDKMYWYQQDPGMELHLIHYSYGVNSTEKGDLSSESTVSRIRTEHFPLTLESARPSHTSQYLCASSEPAAGNTEAFFGQGTRLTVV.

This clonotype was counted many times. The chain couples TRBV5-1 to TRBJ1-6; D may be TRBD1 (6 bases). CDR1 is SGHRS and CDR2 is YFSETQ in the germline V gene. This CDR3 region has 15 residues. Between the trimmed V and J ends, which lost 4 bases and 4 bases, there was a span of 12 bases. The CDR3 loop reads CASSPEGQYNSPLHF. DNA of the CDR3: TGCGCCAGCAGCCCCGAGGGACAATATAATTCACCCCTCCACTTT.

The chain couples TRBV6-5 to TRBJ1-1; D is perhaps TRBD1 (5 bases). CDR3 length: 15 amino acids. The ends were cut back, 5 bases at V and 4 bases at J, with 17 bases in the middle. In germline, CDR1 is MNHEY, CDR2 SVGAGI. CDR3 residues: CASSAPRGWGTEAFF. For the CDR3, the DNA is TGTGCCAGCAGTGCCCCTCGGGGGTGGGGCACTGAAGCTTTCTTT.

This clonotype was recorded at least ten times. This chain links TRBV10-2 with TRBJ2-1; D ambiguous. The CDR3 covers 15 residues. V lost 6 bases to trimming and J lost 2 bases, with 14 bases between them. Germline values: CDR1 WSHSY, CDR2 SAAADI. The CDR3, as DNA: TGCGCCAGCAGAGGAGTCGGTACCACCTACAATGAGCAGTTCTTC. Translation gives CASRGVGTTYNEQFF.

This clonotype has ten or more counts. This rearrangement joins TRBV12-3 or TRBV12-4 to TRBJ2-6; D is ambiguous. V dropped 0 bases and J dropped 4 bases, with 1 base sitting between them. CDR3 length: 13 amino acids. The CDR3 nucleotides are TGTGCCAGCAGTTTAGCCGGGGCCAACGTCCTGACTTTC. This translates into CASSLAGANVLTF.

V usage is TRBV4-1 and J usage is TRBJ2-5, with 7 bases aligning to TRBD1. With V trimmed by 1 base and J by 0 bases, 2 bases remained unmatched. Germline values: CDR1 MGHRA, CDR2 YSYEKL. CDR3 length equals 15 residues. The CDR3 coding sequence is TGCGCCAGCAGCCAAGCAGGGGGTCACCAAGAGACCCAGTACTTC. Protein product: CASSQAGGHQETQYF.

This clonotype turned up a few times. The V gene is TRBV6-1, the J gene TRBJ1-1, with 10 positions matching TRBD1. Germline CDR1 reads MNHNS; CDR2 reads SASEGT. V dropped 0 bases and J dropped 4; count of bases not matched to a gene: 14. The CDR3 has 19 amino acids. CDR3 residues: CASSEATGGARYVGTEAFF. DNA for the CDR3: TGTGCCAGCAGTGAAGCGACAGGGGGCGCGAGGTATGTGGGCACTGAAGCTTTCTTT.

With respect to this clonotype: Compared with germline, one end of the junction differs, possibly owing to a read error. This chain uses TRBV5-4 with TRBJ2-7; 12 bases are shared with TRBD1. CDR1 SGHNT and CDR2 YYREEE come from the germline V gene (reference sequence). The CDR3 consists of 14 residues. In nucleotides, the CDR3 is TGTGCCAGCAGCCCCGGGACAGGGGGCTACGTGCAGTACTTC. Its translation: CASSPGTGGYVQYF. The entire variable domain, with the rest obtained from reference TRBV5-4 and TRBJ2-7, is as follows: ETGVTQSPTHLIKTRGQQVTLRCSSQSGHNTVSWYQQALGQGPQFIFQYYREEENGRGNFPPRFSGLQFPNYSSELNVNALELDDSALYLCASSPGTGGYVQYFGPGTRLTVT.

The rearrangement links TRBV5-1 to TRBJ2-3; tentative D call: TRBD2 (6 bases). The CDR3 loop spans 14 amino acids. The V end lost 3 bases, the J end lost 9 bases, and 17 bases lay between the germline ends. The germline CDR1 and CDR2 sequences are SGHRS and YFSETQ. CDR3 nucleotides: TGCGCCAGCAGCTGGGGGTTTGACGCGGGGACGCAGTATTTT. Protein: CASSWGFDAGTQYF.

This clonotype showed up many times. This chain links TRBV5-1 with TRBJ2-5, with D perhaps TRBD1 or TRBD2 (5 bases each). The CDR3 covers 13 residues. The germline V gene has CDR1 SGHRS and CDR2 YFSETQ. The V gene lost 7 bases and the J gene lost 4 bases, with 14 bases spanning the gap. The CDR3 DNA reads TGCGCCAGCTCCGTCCGGGGCACAGAGACCCAGTACTTC. This gives the protein CASSVRGTETQYF.

This clonotype was picked up many times. CDR3 amino acids: CSAQGGLLTDTQYF. The CDR3 DNA reads as TGCAGTGCTCAAGGGGGGCTCCTCACAGATACGCAGTATTTT. J is TRBJ2-3 and V is TRBV20-1; D assignment may be TRBD1 or TRBD2 (6 bases each). The CDR3 sequence is 14 residues long. Per germline, CDR1 DFQATT and CDR2 SNEGSKA (reference sequence). Trimming left V 5 bases short and J 2 bases short, with 14 bases between.

In this sample, this clonotype turned up many times. The rearrangement joins TRBV2 to TRBJ2-3, with D maybe TRBD1 (5 bases). CDR3 length: 16 residues. The V gene lost 6 bases and the J gene lost 0 bases, with 16 bases spanning the gap. CDR1 and CDR2 from the germline V gene are SNHLY and FYNNEI. DNA for the CDR3: TGTGCCAGCAGCAGGCGCGTCGACAGAAGCACAGATACGCAGTATTTT. As protein: CASSRRVDRSTDTQYF. The variable domain in full, completed from reference TRBV2 and TRBJ2-3, reads EPEVTQTPSHQVTQMGQEVILRCVPISNHLYFYWYRQILGQKVEFLVSFYNNEISEKSEIFDDQFSVERPDGSNFTLKIRSTKLEDSAMYFCASSRRVDRSTDTQYFGPGTRLTVL.

The sample holds many counts of this clonotype. The chain links TRBV15 to TRBJ2-1, with D maybe TRBD2 (6 bases). Trimming took off 1 base at V and 5 bases at J, with 15 bases between the two ends. Germline V CDR1 and CDR2: LNHNV, YYDKDF (reference sequence). The CDR3 consists of 16 residues. CDR3: CATSRVGSGAHNEQFF. The DNA for the CDR3 is TGTGCCACCAGCAGAGTCGGTAGCGGAGCCCACAATGAGCAGTTCTTC. The entire variable domain, with the rest obtained from reference TRBV15 and TRBJ2-1, is as follows: DAMVIQNPRYQVTQFGKPVTLSCSQTLNHNVMYWYQQKSSQAPKLLFHYYDKDFNNEADTPDNFQSRRPNTSFCFLDIRSPGLGDTAMYLCATSRVGSGAHNEQFFGPGTRLTVL.

In this sample, this clonotype turned up many times. The chain combines TRBV30 with TRBJ2-5; tentatively, D is TRBD2 (5 bases). V was pared by 1 base and J by 2 bases, with 11 bases between. This CDR3 spans 14 amino acids. Germline assignment: CDR1 GTSNPN and CDR2 SVGIG (reference sequence). CDR3 nucleotides: TGTGCCTGGAGTGACGGATGGAGGCAAGAGACCCAGTACTTC. Its protein is CAWSDGWRQETQYF.

For this clonotype: A much larger clone differs by one base, so this may be a read error. The V gene is TRBV5-1, the J gene TRBJ2-7, with D perhaps TRBD1 (6 bases). Germline CDR1 and CDR2: SGHRS and YFSETQ. This CDR3 has 15 amino acids. V lost 2 bases and J 5 bases, leaving 17 bases between the germline ends. CDR3 region: CASSLTLQGLHEQYF. Written as DNA, the CDR3 is TGCGCCAGCAGCTTAACCCTACAGGGTCTTCACGAGCAGTACTTC.

This clonotype was found a few times. The chain carries TRBV18 and TRBJ1-4, with D unresolved. CDR1 is KGHSH and CDR2 is LQKENI in the germline V gene. This CDR3 has 15 residues. The V end was cut by 0 bases, the J end by 8 bases, with 13 bases between. The CDR3 loop reads CASSPPGRLEEKLFF. CDR3 sequence (DNA): TGTGCCAGCTCACCACCGGGAAGGTTGGAAGAAAAACTGTTTTTT.

This clonotype was seen once. Germline is not matched at one junction end, which may reflect a read error. V usage is TRBV20-1 and J usage is TRBJ1-1; possible D gene TRBD1, 6 bases. Germline V lookup: CDR1 DFQATT, CDR2 SNEGSKA (reference sequence). The CDR3 length is 11 residues. DNA of the CDR3: TGCAGTGCATCACAGGGCACTAAAGCTTTCTTT. This translates into CSASQGTKAFF.

The rearrangement uses TRBV20-1 and TRBJ2-5, with D unclear. The CDR3 extends over 12 amino acids. CDR1 is DFQATT and CDR2 is SNEGSKA in the germline V gene (reference sequence). Trimming stripped 3 bases from V and 2 bases from J, with 7 bases between. CDR3 loop: CSASTPQETQYF. CDR3 in DNA: TGCAGTGCTAGCACTCCGCAAGAGACCCAGTACTTC.

The chain employs TRBV5-1 and TRBJ1-6, with 9 bases aligning to TRBD1. CDR3 length equals 15 residues. CDR1 is SGHRS and CDR2 is YFSETQ in the germline V gene. J was trimmed by 7 bases and V by 6 bases; bases with no gene match: 8. The DNA for the CDR3 is TGCGCCAGCACCCAGACAGGGGGATACAATTCACCCCTCCACTTT. Its protein product is CASTQTGGYNSPLHF.

The chain employs TRBV6-6 and TRBJ1-5; TRBD1 might be the D (6 bases). Germline V gene data show CDR1 as MNHNY and CDR2 as SVGAGI (reference sequence). The CDR3 is 13 amino acids. Trimming took off 6 bases at V and 7 bases at J, with 13 bases between the two ends. CDR3 nucleotides: TGTGCCAGCAGGGAACAGGGCGGCCAGCCCCAGCATTTT. Translation gives CASREQGGQPQHF.

This clonotype was detected only a few times. V is TRBV5-1 and J is TRBJ1-1, with D hard to call. The CDR3 is 15 amino acids. CDR1 and CDR2 (germline): SGHRS, YFSETQ. V dropped 1 base and J dropped 1 base, with 11 bases sitting between them. The CDR3 nucleotides are TGCGCCAGCAGCTTGACCGGGGAGGCGAACACTGAAGCTTTCTTT. It encodes CASSLTGEANTEAFF. The entire variable domain, with the rest obtained from reference TRBV5-1 and TRBJ1-1, is as follows: KAGVTQTPRYLIKTRGQQVTLSCSPISGHRSVSWYQQTPGQGLQFLFEYFSETQRNKGNFPGRFSGRQFSNSRSEMNVSTLELGDSALYLCASSLTGEANTEAFFGQGTRLTVV.